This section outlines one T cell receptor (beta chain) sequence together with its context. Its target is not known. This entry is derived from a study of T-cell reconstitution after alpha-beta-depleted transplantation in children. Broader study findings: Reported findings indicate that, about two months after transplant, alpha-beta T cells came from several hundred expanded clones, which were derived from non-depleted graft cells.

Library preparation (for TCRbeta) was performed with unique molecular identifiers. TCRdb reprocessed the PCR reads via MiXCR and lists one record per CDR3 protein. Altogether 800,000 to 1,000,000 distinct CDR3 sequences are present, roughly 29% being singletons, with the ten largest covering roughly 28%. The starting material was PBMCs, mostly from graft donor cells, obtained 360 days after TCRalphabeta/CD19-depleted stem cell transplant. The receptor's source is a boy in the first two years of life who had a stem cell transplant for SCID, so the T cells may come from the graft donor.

CDR3 region: CASSLVGGIGEQYF. The CDR3 DNA is TGCGCCAGCAGCTTGGTCGGGGGAATAGGCGAGCAGTACTTC. The rearrangement links TRBV5-1 to TRBJ2-7, with D tentatively TRBD2 (6 bases). This CDR3 has 14 residues. The V end lost 0 bases, the J end lost 6 bases, and 13 bases lay between the germline ends. Germline V lookup: CDR1 SGHRS, CDR2 YFSETQ.